This T cell receptor (beta chain) stems from a study of T cell responses to AZD1222 COVID-19 vaccine. The overall study: Second-dose recipients at about 4 or about 12 weeks were treated as one pooled group.

Note on this clone: Its antigen is not known.

The data were produced by immunoSEQ multiplex PCR, yet TCRdb's version contains in-frame clones alone and is incomplete. The sample lists fewer than 130,000 clones; around 96% were seen once. The CDR3 has 15 residues. The germline CDR1 and CDR2 sequences are SNHLY and FYNNEI. V was pared by 3 bases and J by 6 bases, with 5 bases of the junction left unmatched. General observations from the study: Repertoire sampling happened only post peak T cell response.

This TCR came from an adult in good health. The chain employs TRBV2 and TRBJ2-2, with TRBD1 matching over 9 bases. This material consisted of peripheral blood, taken on day 0 of AZD1222 vaccination. In DNA, the CDR3 is TGTGCCAGCAGTGATGATACAGGGGGCGCCGGGGAGCTGTTTTTT. This sequence encodes CASSDDTGGAGELFF.